The source of this TCR beta chain is a study of blood T cell repertoires in COVID-19. V lost 0 bases to trimming and J lost 3 bases, with 14 bases between them. The V gene's germline CDR1 is SGHVS and CDR2 FQNEAQ. CDR3 size: 16 residues. This clone appeared a single time. The method was immunoSEQ multiplex PCR; TCRdb's version includes in-frame clones alone and lacks a portion of them. The profile shows around 220,000 clones, around 87% of them singletons. The TCR sequence derives from a woman under 40 with acute COVID-19. The sequenced sample was PBMCs or T cells enriched from blood (not recorded which). The chain combines TRBV7-8 with TRBJ1-1, with D tentatively TRBD1 (5 bases). CDR3 residues: CASSLANGGVDTEAFF. The CDR3 DNA is TGTGCCAGCAGCTTAGCTAACGGGGGGGTCGACACTGAAGCTTTCTTT.